The clone carrying this T cell receptor beta chain has more than one count but fewer than ten. Amplification yielded TCR beta CDR3 regions, with RNA transcripts as the source. RT-PCR in the first round (using the HTBI primer set) targeted the TCR CDR3. TCRdb re-called the multiplex PCR reads through MiXCR, storing one row per CDR3 protein. Here the sample spans a few hundred thousand distinct CDR3 sequences, roughly 15% being singletons. These data originate in a study of T cells in Graves' hyperthyroidism and ophthalmopathy. The V segment lost 0 bases and the J segment 8 bases; nucleotides outside the gene matches: 0. This CDR3 is 15 amino acids long. The germline V gene has CDR1 SGHVS and CDR2 FQNEAQ.

The receptor's source is a middle-aged woman with Graves' ophthalmopathy. This sequence joins TRBV7-8 and TRBJ2-1; 14 bases are a match to TRBD2. The sequencing input was blood. The CDR3 is CASSLAGLAGDEQFF. CDR3 DNA: TGTGCCAGCAGCTTAGCGGGACTAGCGGGAGATGAGCAGTTCTTC.